This T cell receptor beta chain stems from a study of regulatory T cells in long-lasting Graves disease. CDR3 length: 14 residues. The germline V gene encodes CDR1 SGHAT and CDR2 FQNNGV. V gave up 5 bases and J gave up 4 bases; unmatched junction bases: 5. The sample holds many counts of this clonotype. Specified time point: newly diagnosed GD, antithyroid drugs for less than 3 months. RNA isolated from PBMCs was used to make the TCR library. Arm-PCR of CDR3 regions and iRepertoire HTBI primers were the basis on which TCR beta libraries were built. In TCRdb, the multiplex PCR reads were re-called with MiXCR into one record per CDR3 protein. The sample holds a few hundred thousand distinct CDR3 sequences; 15% to 20% are singletons and the top ten take roughly a fifth.

The sequenced sample was peripheral blood mononuclear cells (PBMCs), obtained at new diagnosis, from a patient treated with antithyroid drugs. The receptor's source is a female donor with Graves disease. J is TRBJ2-3 and V is TRBV11-2, with 8 bases aligning to TRBD2. CDR3 DNA sequence: TGTGCCAGCAGCCAAGGGACTAGTGCAGATACGCAGTATTTT. It encodes CASSQGTSADTQYF.